One TCR beta chain is described in this entry. Its antigen is unknown. A read error may produce the germline difference seen at one junction end. The sample belongs to a study of tumor-infiltrating lymphocytes in primary liver carcinoma. For the study at large: The study enrolled male and female patients aged 30 to 69 years. Broader study findings: Blood's top-250-clone fraction was significantly lower than that of tumors (p = 0.039).

TCR beta cDNA was made from 400 to 500 ng total RNA with a constant-region primer. Amplification in three nested multiplex PCR rounds with slightly modified ARM-PCR gave rise to TCR beta libraries. PCR rounds one and two used TRBV1-TRBV30 forward primers with a C-beta reverse primer for 10 cycles each. MiXCR was run by TCRdb on the multiplex PCR reads, yielding one entry per CDR3 protein. The data show 45,000 or so distinct CDR3 sequences, around 75% seen once. Germline V lookup: CDR1 SNHLY, CDR2 FYNNEI. The CDR3 extends over 12 amino acids. Bulk tissue was left unsorted, and RNA and DNA were co-extracted from 20-30 mg of it. Primary liver carcinomas in the patients were surgically resected.

Sequenced sample: tumor-adjacent normal liver tissue. The TCR originated in a woman aged 25-40 years with primary liver carcinoma and hepatitis B virus infection. The rearrangement links TRBV2 to TRBJ2-3; D gene unclear. DNA of the CDR3: TGTGACAGCGCCAGAGGCACAGATACGCAGTATTTT. This gives the protein CDSARGTDTQYF.